Listed below are T cell receptor beta chains from one sample, sequenced in a study of blood T cell repertoires in COVID-19. Assay: immunoSEQ multiplex PCR; the TCRdb copy retains only in-frame clones and omits some. Among some 96,000 clones listed, 70% to 90% were seen once. The sample taken for sequencing was peripheral blood. The source of these receptors is a man between 45 and 60 years old with active or convalescent COVID-19. The CDR3 runs from the conserved cysteine through the conserved F or W. The order of the fields is J gene, V gene, D gene, clone size, CDR3 DNA, CDR3 protein. D genes are given only for firm matches. Clone size is shown for a subset of rows, as once, few, many or a class of expanded clone.

>TRBJ2-7|TRBV27|-|-
TGTGCCAGCAGTGCGCGGGATCCCCCCTACGAGCAGTACTTC
CASSARDPPYEQYF
>TRBJ2-5|TRBV24-1|-|-
TGTGCCACCAACCTACTGAACCAAGAGACCCAGTACTTC
CATNLLNQETQYF
>TRBJ2-2|TRBV11-3|-|-
TGTGCCAGCAGCTTAGAACTCGCGGGGAGGGGGGAGCTGTTTTTT
CASSLELAGRGELFF
>TRBJ2-7|TRBV5-6|-|-
TGTGCCAGCAGCGTCCGGGAGCATAACTACGAGCAGTACTTC
CASSVREHNYEQYF
>TRBJ2-1|TRBV30|TRBD2|-
TGTGCCTGGAGTGTTGGGACTAGCGACTACAATGAGCAGTTCTTC
CAWSVGTSDYNEQFF
>TRBJ2-7|TRBV7-9|TRBD1|-
TGTGCCAGCAGCGGGAGGGACAGGGGGCATATCGAGCAGTACTTC
CASSGRDRGHIEQYF
>TRBJ2-1|TRBV5-6|-|-
TGTGCCAGCAGCTTGGCCCTCGAGGATCTGTTCTATGAGCAGTTCTTC
CASSLALEDLFYEQFF
>TRBJ1-3|TRBV5-1|TRBD1|-
TGCGCCAGCAGCAAAACCGGGACAGGGGCCTTCTCTGGAAACACCATATATTTT
CASSKTGTGAFSGNTIYF
>TRBJ1-1|TRBV3-1/TRBV3-2|-|-
TGTGCCAGCAGCCAGGGGGGGACTGAAGCTTTCTTT
CASSQGGTEAFF
>TRBJ2-1|TRBV2|TRBD2|-
TGTGCCAGCAGTGGGGAACTAGCGGGGGAGTTCTTC
CASSGELAGEFF
>TRBJ1-2|TRBV19|-|few
TGTGCCAGTAGTCCGCCGAAAGGGCAGGGGAATTTATTTTATGGCTACACCTTC
CASSPPKGQGNLFYGYTF
>TRBJ1-3|TRBV9|-|medium-sized
TGTGCCAGCAGCGCCGGACAGACGGGGAACACCATATATTTT
CASSAGQTGNTIYF
>TRBJ1-4|TRBV3-1/TRBV3-2|-|-
TGTGCCAGCCAGGATAGGACAGAGAATGAAAAACTGTTTTTT
CASQDRTENEKLFF
>TRBJ2-3|TRBV5-4|TRBD2|-
TGTGCCAGCAGCTCCGGGACTAGCGGGAGAGTGGGCACAGATACGCAGTATTTT
CASSSGTSGRVGTDTQYF
>TRBJ1-2|TRBV3-1/TRBV3-2|TRBD1|-
TGTGCCAGCAGCCTGGGACAGGGCTACACCTTC
CASSLGQGYTF
>TRBJ2-1|TRBV20-1|-|-
TGCAGTGCGCGGCGGTTGAATGAGCAGTTCTTC
CSARRLNEQFF
>TRBJ2-1|TRBV6-6|-|-
TGTGCCAGCAGTTACTCGGGGGCCAACGAGGGTGAGCAGTTCTTC
CASSYSGANEGEQFF
>TRBJ1-4|TRBV6-6|-|-
TGTGCCAGCGGGCGGACAGACCTTAATGAAAAACTGTTTTTT
CASGRTDLNEKLFF
>TRBJ2-2|TRBV9|TRBD1|-
TGTGCCAGCAGCTCACGGACAGGGGCGGACGGGGAGCTGTTTTTT
CASSSRTGADGELFF
>TRBJ2-2|TRBV5-1|TRBD1|-
TGCGCCAGCAGCCCGGACAGGGGGCGGGCCGGGGAGCTGTTTTTT
CASSPDRGRAGELFF
>TRBJ1-1|TRBV5-1|TRBD1|-
TGCGCCAGCAGCATCGGGACAGCCGGAGACACTGAAGCTTTCTTT
CASSIGTAGDTEAFF
>TRBJ2-1|TRBV5-1|-|once
TGCGCCAGCAATCAGGACTTTAGCTCCTACAATGAGCAGTTCTTC
CASNQDFSSYNEQFF
>TRBJ1-2|TRBV25-1|TRBD1|-
TGTGCCAGCAGTGGTCGGGACAGGGGGCGTAGGGGCTACACCTTC
CASSGRDRGRRGYTF
>TRBJ2-1|TRBV24-1|TRBD2|-
TGTGCCACCAGTGATGCCGGGACTAGCGGGGTGAACAATGAGCAGTTCTTC
CATSDAGTSGVNNEQFF
>TRBJ2-7|TRBV3-1/TRBV3-2|-|-
TGTGCCAGCAGCCAATCTAACGAGCAGTACTTC
CASSQSNEQYF
>TRBJ2-2|TRBV27|TRBD2|-
TGTGCCAGCAGTGTACTAGCGGGAGGGCCAGCCGGGGAGCTGTTTTTT
CASSVLAGGPAGELFF
>TRBJ2-5|TRBV28|-|-
TGTGCCAGCAGCAAGAGGACAGAGCTGGAGACCCAGTACTTC
CASSKRTELETQYF
>TRBJ1-1|TRBV19|-|-
TGTGCCAGTAGTATAGTTCTACGGGGGGACAACACTGAAGCTTTCTTT
CASSIVLRGDNTEAFF
>TRBJ2-1|TRBV3-1/TRBV3-2|TRBD2|-
TGTGCAGCAGGACTAGCGGAGCAGTTCTTC
CAAGLAEQFF
>TRBJ2-1|TRBV6-4|-|-
TGTGCCAGCAGTCTCGCAGGGGACTCCTACAATGAGCAGTTCTTC
CASSLAGDSYNEQFF